This T cell receptor (beta chain) stems from a study of cytomegalovirus exposure and HLA in healthy donors. Study-level points and caveats: Reports showed the classifier diagnosing cytomegalovirus status with high specificity and sensitivity. Being productive about 87% or about 30% of the time was typical of most TCR beta V segments in an earlier analysis. A later analysis linked a missense DCLRE1C variant to TCR beta V- and J-gene trimming. Donor immune exposure was known only as CMV serostatus.

Germline CDR1 reads SGHNT; CDR2 reads YYREEE (reference sequence). The CDR3 runs to 16 residues. Trimming cost V 4 bases and J 2 bases; bases outside gene matches: 9. Turning to this clone: The antigen is not known.

Primers: 60 Vbeta forward and 13 Jbeta reverse. Assay: immunoSEQ multiplex PCR; the TCRdb copy retains only in-frame clones and omits some. The table includes roughly 200,000 clones, approximately 85% detected once. The clonotype comes from a woman between 45 and 60 years old in good health and CMV-seronegative. This chain connects TRBV5-4 to TRBJ1-1; 9 positions match TRBD1. Sequences were obtained from PBMCs. In DNA, the CDR3 is TGTGCCAGCAGCAGGCAGTGGACAGGGGTTAACACTGAAGCTTTCTTT. This encodes CASSRQWTGVNTEAFF.